The present T cell receptor (beta chain) was sequenced within a study of response to subunit inactivated influenza vaccine. The study, taken as a whole, reports: New T cells are recruited in small numbers by each seasonal influenza vaccination, according to the authors' suggestion.

Per germline, CDR1 SGHRS and CDR2 YFSETQ. The CDR3 totals 14 residues. V shed 4 bases, J shed 7 bases, and the junction held 7 bases outside the gene matches. TCRdb called the RT-PCR reads again in MiXCR, with one record for every CDR3 protein. The sample carries hundreds of thousands of distinct CDR3 sequences, 7.6% recorded once. In this sample, this clonotype turned up a few times. Antigen: not known. The specimen was PBMCs from blood, collected around 25 months after vaccination. This clonotype originated in a man aged 50-75 years who received an inactivated influenza vaccine. V gene TRBV5-1 combines with J gene TRBJ1-4; 7 bases align to TRBD1. CDR3 sequence (DNA): TGCGCCAGCAGCAAAGGGACAGCGGGTGAAAAACTGTTTTTT. Protein: CASSKGTAGEKLFF.